Shown below are 28 T cell receptor beta chains from a single sample sequenced in a study of T-cell memory formation after mild COVID-19. TCRdb recomputed calls from the 5' RACE reads with MiXCR, one row per CDR3 protein. In the table there are about 350,000 distinct CDR3 sequences, 20% to 25% of which are singletons. The sequencing input was PBMCs or a T cell subset sorted from them (not recorded which). Receptor source: a man younger than 35 who had mild COVID-19 (a few samples of this study predate the infection). Cell type and time point are not known.

A few counts support this clonotype. The V call is TRBV4-1, the J call TRBJ2-1; D is unclear. Germline V gene sequence: CDR1 MGHRA, CDR2 YSYEKL. V lost 4 bases to trimming and J lost 8 bases, with 12 bases between them. CDR3 length: 13 amino acids. The CDR3 DNA is TGCGCCAGCAGCCTTCTAGGAACCGATGAGCAGTTCTTC. Its translation is CASSLLGTDEQFF.

This clonotype was found a few times. The genes are TRBV5-1 and TRBJ1-3; the D is unclear. Germline CDR1 is SGHRS and CDR2 is YFSETQ. Trimming cost V 0 bases and J 4 bases, with 14 bases left between them. The CDR3 runs 16 residues. In nucleotides, the CDR3 is TGCGCCAGCAGCTTGGGAGGAACGACGGGAGGAAACACCATATATTTT. This translates into CASSLGGTTGGNTIYF.

This clonotype was seen a handful of times. The chain recombines TRBV29-1 with TRBJ2-1; 9 nucleotides match TRBD2. This CDR3 has 15 residues. Germline assignment: CDR1 SQVTM and CDR2 ANQGSEA. The junction had 14 bases not matched to a gene; V was cut back by 7 bases and J by 7 bases. CDR3 amino acids: CSAPLESGGWNEQFF. Written as DNA, the CDR3 is TGCAGCGCCCCCCTAGAGAGCGGGGGGTGGAATGAGCAGTTCTTC.

The CDR3: CASSLERVSETQYF. CDR3 DNA sequence: TGCGCCAGCAGCTTGGAAAGGGTCTCCGAGACCCAGTACTTC. The chain combines TRBV5-1 with TRBJ2-5; no clear D. This CDR3 comprises 14 residues. The V end was cut by 0 bases, the J end by 5 bases, with 11 bases between. Germline CDR1 reads SGHRS; CDR2 reads YFSETQ.

The CDR3 nucleotides read TGCGCCAGCAGCCTAGAAGGGTTCGAGCAGTACGTC. Its protein product is CASSLEGFEQYV. The chain is built from TRBV5-1 and TRBJ2-7; D is uncertain. The CDR3 has 12 residues. The germline V and J ends were trimmed by 4 bases and 6 bases, with 11 bases remaining between them. CDR1 and CDR2 from the germline V gene are SGHRS and YFSETQ.

This clonotype was seen ten or more times. The rearrangement links TRBV27 to TRBJ2-3, with 7 bases that match TRBD2. Trimming at V came to 3 bases and at J to 3 bases, leaving 3 bases not matched to a gene. Germline V gene sequence: CDR1 MNHEY, CDR2 SMNVEV (reference sequence). The CDR3 contains 14 residues. The CDR3 reads CASSFRLATDTQYF. The DNA of the CDR3 is TGTGCCAGCAGTTTCCGACTAGCTACAGATACGCAGTATTTT.

The genes are TRBV3-1 and TRBJ1-1, with D possibly being TRBD1 (5 bases). Trimming took 5 bases from V and 5 from J, leaving 15 bases between them. This CDR3 has 14 amino acids. From germline, CDR1 is LGHDT and CDR2 YNNKEL (reference sequence). CDR3 nucleotide sequence: TGTGCCAGCAGCTTCTTCAGGGATGGAACTGAAGCTTTCTTT. This translates into CASSFFRDGTEAFF.

This clonotype was counted at least ten times. The chain is built from TRBV7-2 and TRBJ2-1; 10 bases are shared with TRBD2. The germline V gene has CDR1 SGHTA and CDR2 FQGNSA. The CDR3 covers 15 residues. J gave up 8 bases and V 6 bases, and 10 bases lay outside the gene matches. CDR3 sequence reads: CASRVLAGLGDEQFF. Written as DNA, the CDR3 is TGTGCCAGCAGAGTACTAGCGGGGTTAGGGGATGAGCAGTTCTTC. The whole variable domain, filled in from reference TRBV7-2 and TRBJ2-1, reads GAGVSQSPSNKVTEKGKDVELRCDPISGHTALYWYRQSLGQGLEFLIYFQGNSAPDKSGLPSDRFSAERTGGSVSTLTIQRTQQEDSAVYLCASRVLAGLGDEQFFGPGTRLTVL.

This clonotype was counted between two and nine times. CDR3 nucleotide sequence: TGTGCCAGCAGCTTAGCGGGGGGCGCCTCTCAGCCCCAGCATTTT. It encodes CASSLAGGASQPQHF. V usage is TRBV7-2 and J usage is TRBJ1-5; D might be TRBD1 (6 bases). V shed 0 bases and J shed 6 bases, with 12 bases lying between them. Germline CDR1 is SGHTA and CDR2 is FQGNSA. The CDR3 sequence is 15 residues long.

This clonotype was recorded a few times. The rearrangement joins TRBV7-3 to TRBJ2-3, with 7 bases lining up with TRBD2. The CDR3 is 16 residues long. The junction had 10 bases not matched to a gene; V was cut back by 5 bases and J by 2 bases. The germline V gene has CDR1 SGHTA and CDR2 FQGTGA. The CDR3 reads CASSLLPSGLTDTQYF. The CDR3 nucleotides read TGTGCCAGCAGCCTTCTCCCTAGCGGTCTCACAGATACGCAGTATTTT.

This clonotype appeared many times. The chain carries TRBV5-1 and TRBJ2-3; TRBD1 aligns across 7 bases. The germline V gene has CDR1 SGHRS and CDR2 YFSETQ. The CDR3 loop spans 15 amino acids. Unmatched junction bases numbered 7, after V lost 6 bases and J lost 0 bases. CDR3 loop: CASTSGTVSTDTQYF. The CDR3 DNA reads TGCGCCAGCACCTCCGGGACAGTAAGCACAGATACGCAGTATTTT. Variable domain in full (rest from reference TRBV5-1 and TRBJ2-3): KAGVTQTPRYLIKTRGQQVTLSCSPISGHRSVSWYQQTPGQGLQFLFEYFSETQRNKGNFPGRFSGRQFSNSRSEMNVSTLELGDSALYLCASTSGTVSTDTQYFGPGTRLTVL.

The chain links TRBV11-2 to TRBJ1-4; D might be TRBD1 (5 bases). CDR1 and CDR2 from the germline V gene are SGHAT and FQNNGV. The CDR3 is 17 amino acids. V gave up 1 base and J gave up 1 base, with 13 bases separating them. The CDR3 reads CASSLVGRGLTNEKLFF. The CDR3 DNA is TGTGCCAGCAGCTTAGTGGGACGGGGGTTAACTAATGAAAAACTGTTTTTT.

This clonotype has more than one count but fewer than ten. This chain uses TRBV7-8 with TRBJ2-3; D remains unclear. Trimming removed 1 base at V and 6 bases at J, with 5 bases between. The CDR3 has 12 amino acids. From germline, CDR1 is SGHVS and CDR2 FQNEAQ. This CDR3 reads CASSLGDDTQYF. The CDR3 bases are TGTGCCAGCAGCTTAGGGGATGATACGCAGTATTTT.

The V call is TRBV9, the J call TRBJ2-1, with 13 bases identical to TRBD2. The ends lost 6 bases at V and 7 bases at J; junction bases unmatched: 4. Germline V gives CDR1 SGDLS, CDR2 YYNGEE. This CDR3 comprises 14 residues. The CDR3 sequence is CASNKGLAGNEQFF. CDR3 nucleotide sequence: TGTGCCAGCAACAAGGGACTAGCGGGGAATGAGCAGTTCTTC.

About this clonotype itself: This may arise from a read error, as a much more abundant clone is one base away. The rearrangement uses TRBV7-2 and TRBJ2-2; D ambiguous. The CDR3 runs to 12 residues. Trimming shortened V by 9 bases and J by 4 bases, and 9 bases separated the two germline ends. Germline V gives CDR1 SGHTA, CDR2 FQGNSA. The CDR3 DNA reads TGTGCCAGAAGTACCTTCACCGGGGAGCTGTTTTTT. Translated: CARSTFTGELFF.

The CDR3 region is CASSRILAGSTDTQYF. CDR3 sequence (DNA): TGTGCCAGCAGCAGGATACTAGCGGGGAGTACAGATACGCAGTATTTT. This chain joins TRBV5-5 and TRBJ2-3; 10 bases fit TRBD2. Trimming at V came to 4 bases and at J to 3 bases, leaving 8 bases not matched to a gene. The CDR3 runs 16 residues. Germline V gene sequence: CDR1 SGHKS, CDR2 YYEKEE (reference sequence).

This clonotype was observed at least ten times. The chain employs TRBV2 and TRBJ2-7; D ambiguous. From germline, CDR1 is SNHLY and CDR2 FYNNEI. Trimming took off 10 bases at V and 0 bases at J, with 13 bases between the two ends. CDR3 length: 13 residues. CDR3 region: CATTLTDSYEQYF. CDR3 nucleotides: TGTGCCACTACCCTGACTGACTCCTACGAGCAGTACTTC.

The chain links TRBV3-1 to TRBJ1-3, with D uncertain. The ends were cut back, 2 bases at V and 0 bases at J, with 5 bases in the middle. The CDR3 loop spans 14 amino acids. From germline, CDR1 is LGHDT and CDR2 YNNKEL (reference sequence). CDR3 protein: CASSQTNSGNTIYF. CDR3 coding DNA: TGTGCCAGCAGCCAAACCAACTCTGGAAACACCATATATTTT.

The V call is TRBV4-2, the J call TRBJ2-5; 9 bases are shared with TRBD2. The CDR3 is 17 residues long. With 0 bases clipped from V and 1 base from J, the junction kept 6 bases outside the gene matches. Germline values: CDR1 LGHNA, CDR2 YNFKEQ. Written as DNA, the CDR3 is TGTGCCAGCAGCCAAGATCCTCCAGCGGGGGGCCAAGAGACCCAGTACTTC. Protein product: CASSQDPPAGGQETQYF.

V and J are TRBV7-3 and TRBJ2-1; 7 bases align to TRBD2. The CDR3 is 12 residues long. Germline trimming cut 0 bases from V and 10 bases from J; bases unmatched to any gene: 0. The germline CDR1 and CDR2 sequences are SGHTA and FQGTGA. CDR3 sequence reads: CASSLTGGEQFF. For the CDR3, the DNA is TGTGCCAGCAGCTTAACGGGGGGGGAGCAGTTCTTC.

Notes on this clonotype: Just one base apart from a much larger clone, this may be a read error. The V and J genes are TRBV5-1 and TRBJ2-2, with D tentatively TRBD2 (5 bases). The CDR3 sequence is 16 residues long. Trimming took off 0 bases at V and 0 bases at J, with 9 bases between the two ends. Germline lookup yields CDR1 SGHRS and CDR2 YFSETQ. The CDR3 loop is CASSLVSRANTGELFF. CDR3 coding DNA: TGCGCCAGCAGCTTGGTCTCGAGGGCGAACACCGGGGAGCTGTTTTTT.

This chain connects TRBV7-3 to TRBJ2-1; TRBD1 matches 7 bases. The V and J ends lost 5 bases and 5 bases, in that order; junction bases with no gene match: 3. In germline, CDR1 is SGHTA, CDR2 FQGTGA. CDR3 length equals 13 residues. CDR3 sequence (DNA): TGTGCCAGCAGCCCGGGACAGCACAATGAGCAGTTCTTC. This gives the protein CASSPGQHNEQFF. Full variable domain (outside the CDR3, taken from reference TRBV7-3 and TRBJ2-1): GAGVSQTPSNKVTEKGKYVELRCDPISGHTALYWYRQSLGQGPEFLIYFQGTGAADDSGLPNDRFFAVRPEGSVSTLKIQRTERGDSAVYLCASSPGQHNEQFFGPGTRLTVL.

The rearrangement joins TRBV2 to TRBJ1-6; D unclear. The CDR3 is made up of 14 amino acids. Germline-derived CDR1 and CDR2 are SNHLY and FYNNEI. The V and J ends lost 8 bases and 7 bases respectively, with 15 bases between them. CDR3 bases: TGTGCCAGCCAGGCGGACGAATCCAATTCACCCCTCCACTTT. This codes for CASQADESNSPLHF. The entire variable domain, with the rest obtained from reference TRBV2 and TRBJ1-6, is as follows: EPEVTQTPSHQVTQMGQEVILRCVPISNHLYFYWYRQILGQKVEFLVSFYNNEISEKSEIFDDQFSVERPDGSNFTLKIRSTKLEDSAMYFCASQADESNSPLHFGNGTRLTVT.

This clonotype was observed a handful of times. The J gene is TRBJ1-1, the V gene TRBV5-1; a weak D match, TRBD1 (5 bases). Looked up from germline, CDR1 is SGHRS and CDR2 is YFSETQ. Trimming stripped 0 bases from V and 1 base from J, with 13 bases between. CDR3 length: 16 amino acids. The CDR3 DNA follows: TGCGCCAGCAGCTTGGTAACAGGCGAATCGAACACTGAAGCTTTCTTT. Protein: CASSLVTGESNTEAFF.

This chain connects TRBV5-1 to TRBJ2-7; D uncertain. The CDR3 is 12 amino acids. The germline gives CDR1 SGHRS, CDR2 YFSETQ. Trimming cost V 3 bases and J 5 bases, with 9 bases left between them. The CDR3 DNA is TGCGCCAGCAGCTCTCGATTAGACGAGCAGTACTTC. Translated, it gives CASSSRLDEQYF.

The table lists this clonotype with a few counts. The CDR3 reads CASSEFRGDGYEQYV. CDR3 DNA sequence: TGTGCCAGCAGTGAATTTCGGGGTGACGGCTACGAGCAGTACGTC. The chain employs TRBV2 and TRBJ2-7; a possible D gene is TRBD2 (5 bases). The CDR3 extends over 15 amino acids. Germline-derived CDR1 and CDR2 are SNHLY and FYNNEI. V shed 2 bases and J shed 3 bases, with 14 bases lying between them.

J is TRBJ2-6 and V is TRBV6-6, with D possibly called TRBD1 or TRBD2 (5 bases each). This CDR3 contains 15 residues. The germline gives CDR1 MNHNY, CDR2 SVGAGI (reference sequence). V was shortened by 6 bases and J by 4 bases, with 13 bases between the two germline ends. The CDR3 loop reads CASRPQGAGANVLTF. Here the CDR3 DNA reads TGTGCCAGCAGACCGCAGGGAGCCGGGGCCAACGTCCTGACTTTC.

This chain connects TRBV5-1 to TRBJ2-1, with D perhaps assigned TRBD1 or TRBD2 (5 bases each). Germline CDR1 and CDR2: SGHRS and YFSETQ. This CDR3 comprises 14 residues. V was clipped by 3 bases and J by 9 bases, with 16 bases between them. In DNA form, the CDR3 reads TGCGCCAGCAGCTGGACTCGGACAACTCTTGAGCAGTTCTTC. This sequence encodes CASSWTRTTLEQFF.